This note documents a single T cell receptor beta chain sequence. These data come from a study of CD8 T cells in Susac syndrome. CD8+ and CD4+ T cells circulating in blood were sequenced for TCR beta. The control group consisted of healthy donors matched for age and sex. CDR3 length: 12 amino acids. The germline V gene has CDR1 SGDLS and CDR2 YYNGEE. Trimming shortened V by 3 bases and J by 8 bases, and 9 bases separated the two germline ends. A quantity of roughly 0.5 to 1 ug RNA underwent reverse transcription using random hexamers. MiXCR was run by TCRdb on the immunoSEQ multiplex PCR reads, yielding one entry per CDR3 protein. The profile shows 140,000 to 150,000 distinct CDR3 sequences, roughly 94% of them singletons.

This TCR derives from a human donor in good health. Sequenced input: CD4+ T cells from PBMCs. This sequence joins TRBV9 and TRBJ2-4; D is possibly TRBD1 (5 bases). The CDR3 loop is CASSGGRDIQYF. In nucleotides, the CDR3 is TGTGCCAGCAGCGGAGGCAGGGACATTCAGTACTTC.